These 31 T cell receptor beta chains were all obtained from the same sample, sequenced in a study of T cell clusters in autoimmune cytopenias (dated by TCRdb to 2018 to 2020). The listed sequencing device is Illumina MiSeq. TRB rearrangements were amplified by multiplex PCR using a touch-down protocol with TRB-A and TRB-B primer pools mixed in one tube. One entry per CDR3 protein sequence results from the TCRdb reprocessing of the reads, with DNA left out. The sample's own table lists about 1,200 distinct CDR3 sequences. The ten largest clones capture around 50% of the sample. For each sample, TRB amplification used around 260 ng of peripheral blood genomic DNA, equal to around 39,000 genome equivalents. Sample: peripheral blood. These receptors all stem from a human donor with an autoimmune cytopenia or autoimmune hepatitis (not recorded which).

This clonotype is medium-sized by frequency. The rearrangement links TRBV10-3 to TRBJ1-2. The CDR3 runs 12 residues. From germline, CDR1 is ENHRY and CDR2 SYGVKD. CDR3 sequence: CAINDRGYGYTF.

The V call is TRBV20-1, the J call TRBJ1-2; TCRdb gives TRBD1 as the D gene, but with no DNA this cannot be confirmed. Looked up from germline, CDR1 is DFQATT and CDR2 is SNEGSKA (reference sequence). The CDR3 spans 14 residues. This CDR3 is CSASQGAGWKGYTF.

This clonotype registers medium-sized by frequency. CDR3 residues: CASSLSGLGRSTSYEQYF. The V and J genes are TRBV27 and TRBJ2-7. Germline V CDR1 and CDR2: MNHEY, SMNVEV (reference sequence). This CDR3 spans 18 amino acids.

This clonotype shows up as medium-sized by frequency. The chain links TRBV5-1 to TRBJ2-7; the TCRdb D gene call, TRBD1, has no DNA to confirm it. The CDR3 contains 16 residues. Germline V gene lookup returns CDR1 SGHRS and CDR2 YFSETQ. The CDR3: CASSSSRERGLYEQYF.

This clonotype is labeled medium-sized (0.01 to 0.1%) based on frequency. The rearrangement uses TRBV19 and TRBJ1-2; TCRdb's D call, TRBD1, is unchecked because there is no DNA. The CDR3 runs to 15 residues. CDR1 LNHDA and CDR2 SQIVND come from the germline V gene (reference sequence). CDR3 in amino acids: CASSTSDSGGYGYTF. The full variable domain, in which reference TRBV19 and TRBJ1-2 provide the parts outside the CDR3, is DGGITQSPKYLFRKEGQNVTLSCEQNLNHDAMYWYRQDPGQGLRLIYYSQIVNDFQKGDIAEGYSVSREKKESFPLTVTSAQKNPTAFYLCASSTSDSGGYGYTFGSGTRLTVV.

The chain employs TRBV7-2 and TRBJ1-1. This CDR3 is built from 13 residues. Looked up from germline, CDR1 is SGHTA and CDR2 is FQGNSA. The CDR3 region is CASSFMGYGEAFF.

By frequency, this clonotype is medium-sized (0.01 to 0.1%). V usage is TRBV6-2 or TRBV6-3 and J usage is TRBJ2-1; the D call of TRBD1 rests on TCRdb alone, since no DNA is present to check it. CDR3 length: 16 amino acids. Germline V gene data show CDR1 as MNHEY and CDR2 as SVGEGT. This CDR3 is CASSSHGQGRDNEQFF.

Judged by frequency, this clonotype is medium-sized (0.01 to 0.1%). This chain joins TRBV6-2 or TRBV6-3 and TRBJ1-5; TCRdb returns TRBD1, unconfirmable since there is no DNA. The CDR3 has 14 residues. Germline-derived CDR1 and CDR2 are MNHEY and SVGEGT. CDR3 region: CASSYLGGRQPQHF.

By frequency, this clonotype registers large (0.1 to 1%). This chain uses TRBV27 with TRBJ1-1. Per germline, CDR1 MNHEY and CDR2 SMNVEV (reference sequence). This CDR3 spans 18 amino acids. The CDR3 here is CASSSEGPTGALGVEAFF.

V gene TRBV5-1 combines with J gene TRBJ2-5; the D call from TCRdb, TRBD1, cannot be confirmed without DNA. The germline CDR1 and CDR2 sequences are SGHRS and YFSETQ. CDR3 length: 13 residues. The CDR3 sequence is CASSSGARETQYF. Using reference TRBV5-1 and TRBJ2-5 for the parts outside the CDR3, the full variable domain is KAGVTQTPRYLIKTRGQQVTLSCSPISGHRSVSWYQQTPGQGLQFLFEYFSETQRNKGNFPGRFSGRQFSNSRSEMNVSTLELGDSALYLCASSSGARETQYFGPGTRLLVL.

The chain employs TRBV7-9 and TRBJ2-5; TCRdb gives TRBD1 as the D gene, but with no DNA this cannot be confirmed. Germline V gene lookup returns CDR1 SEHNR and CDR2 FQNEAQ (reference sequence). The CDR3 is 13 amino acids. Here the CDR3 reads CASSLSGGGTQYF.

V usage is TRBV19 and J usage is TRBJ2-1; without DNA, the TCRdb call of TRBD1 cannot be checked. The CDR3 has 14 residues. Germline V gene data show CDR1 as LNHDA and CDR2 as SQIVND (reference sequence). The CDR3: CASSIAGGFNEQFF.

The CDR3 spells CSASVPSGTASNQPQHF. The rearrangement links TRBV20-1 to TRBJ1-5; the D call of TRBD1 rests on TCRdb alone, since no DNA is present to check it. In germline, CDR1 is DFQATT, CDR2 SNEGSKA (reference sequence). The CDR3 has 17 amino acids.

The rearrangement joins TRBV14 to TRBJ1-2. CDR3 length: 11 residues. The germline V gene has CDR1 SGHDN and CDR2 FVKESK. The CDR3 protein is CASSSNLGYTF.

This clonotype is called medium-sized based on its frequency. The CDR3 reads CASSRDRAAEAFF. The chain links TRBV6-1 to TRBJ1-1; there is no DNA to check the TCRdb D call of TRBD1. Germline V gene sequence: CDR1 MNHNS, CDR2 SASEGT. The CDR3 is 13 amino acids.

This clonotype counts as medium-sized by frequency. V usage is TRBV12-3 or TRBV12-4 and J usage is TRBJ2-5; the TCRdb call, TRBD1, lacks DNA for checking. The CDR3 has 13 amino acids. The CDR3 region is CASNPSGAETQYF.

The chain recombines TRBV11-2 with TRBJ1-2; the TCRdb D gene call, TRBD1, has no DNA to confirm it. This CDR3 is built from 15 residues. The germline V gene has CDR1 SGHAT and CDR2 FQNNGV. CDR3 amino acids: CASSSVDRVDYGYTF.

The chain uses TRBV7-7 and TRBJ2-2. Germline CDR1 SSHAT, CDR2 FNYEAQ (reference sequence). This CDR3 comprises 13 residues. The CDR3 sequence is CASSLAASSELFF.

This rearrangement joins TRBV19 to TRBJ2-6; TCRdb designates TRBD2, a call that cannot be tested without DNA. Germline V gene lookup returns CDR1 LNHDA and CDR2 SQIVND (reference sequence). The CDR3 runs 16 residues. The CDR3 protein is CASSIASGTGVNVLTF. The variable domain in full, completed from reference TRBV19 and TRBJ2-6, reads DGGITQSPKYLFRKEGQNVTLSCEQNLNHDAMYWYRQDPGQGLRLIYYSQIVNDFQKGDIAEGYSVSREKKESFPLTVTSAQKNPTAFYLCASSIASGTGVNVLTFGAGSRLTVL.

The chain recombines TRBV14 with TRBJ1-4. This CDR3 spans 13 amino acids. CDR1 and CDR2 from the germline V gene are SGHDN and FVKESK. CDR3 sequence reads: CASSPGGNEKLFF.

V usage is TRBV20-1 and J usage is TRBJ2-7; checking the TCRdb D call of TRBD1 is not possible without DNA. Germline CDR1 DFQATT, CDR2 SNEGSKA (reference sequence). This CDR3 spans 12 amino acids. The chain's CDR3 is CSAGKTGYEQYF.

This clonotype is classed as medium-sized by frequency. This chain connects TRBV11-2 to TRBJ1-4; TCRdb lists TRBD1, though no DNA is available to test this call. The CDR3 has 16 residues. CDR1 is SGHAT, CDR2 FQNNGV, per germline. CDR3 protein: CASSFRGAATNEKLFF.

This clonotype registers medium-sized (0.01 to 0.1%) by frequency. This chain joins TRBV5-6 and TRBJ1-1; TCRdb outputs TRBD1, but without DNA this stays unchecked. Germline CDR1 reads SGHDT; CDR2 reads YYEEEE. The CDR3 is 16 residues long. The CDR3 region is CASSWGPAGGGTEAFF.

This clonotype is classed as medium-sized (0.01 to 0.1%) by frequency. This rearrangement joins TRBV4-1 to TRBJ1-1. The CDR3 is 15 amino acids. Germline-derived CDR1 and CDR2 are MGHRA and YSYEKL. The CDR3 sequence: CASSHRTSARTEAFF.

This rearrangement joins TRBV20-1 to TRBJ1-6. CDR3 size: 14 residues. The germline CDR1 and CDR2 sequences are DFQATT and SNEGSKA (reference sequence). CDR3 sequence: CSARDWRGGSPLHF.

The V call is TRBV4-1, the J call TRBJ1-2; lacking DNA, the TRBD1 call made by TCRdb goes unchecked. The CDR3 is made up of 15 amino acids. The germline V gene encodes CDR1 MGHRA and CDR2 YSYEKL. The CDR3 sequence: CASSRPGQGNYGYTF.

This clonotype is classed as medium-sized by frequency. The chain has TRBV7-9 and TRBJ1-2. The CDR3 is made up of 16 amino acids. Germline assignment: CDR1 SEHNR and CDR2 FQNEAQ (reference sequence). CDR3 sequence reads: CASSAGRGRFYYGYTF.

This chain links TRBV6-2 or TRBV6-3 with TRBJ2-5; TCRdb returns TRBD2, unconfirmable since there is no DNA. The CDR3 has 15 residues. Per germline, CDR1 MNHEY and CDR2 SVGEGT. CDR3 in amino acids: CASSCSSGGAETQYF.

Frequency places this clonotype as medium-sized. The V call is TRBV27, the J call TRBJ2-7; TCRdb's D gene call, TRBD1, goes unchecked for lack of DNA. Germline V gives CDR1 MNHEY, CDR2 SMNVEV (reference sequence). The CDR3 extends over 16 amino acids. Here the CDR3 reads CASSWAGGTIYYEQYF.

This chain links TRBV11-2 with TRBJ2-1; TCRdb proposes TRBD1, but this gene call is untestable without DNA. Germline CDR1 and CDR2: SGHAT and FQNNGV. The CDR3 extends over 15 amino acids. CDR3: CASSLGGNPYNEQFF.

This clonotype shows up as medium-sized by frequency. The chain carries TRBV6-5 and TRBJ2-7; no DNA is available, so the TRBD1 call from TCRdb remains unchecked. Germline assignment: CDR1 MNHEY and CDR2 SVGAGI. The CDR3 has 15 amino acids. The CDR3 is CASSYSGQVVNEQYF.